These 6 T cell receptor beta chains were sequenced from one sample in a study of blood T cell repertoires in COVID-19. Generated by immunoSEQ multiplex PCR, the TCRdb table keeps only in-frame clones and is missing some. The table records more than 150,000 clones, approximately 86% of them present only once. Material for sequencing was peripheral blood. The receptors come from a man younger than 30 with acute or convalescent COVID-19.

The chain uses TRBV18 and TRBJ1-1; TRBD1 aligns across 7 bases. This CDR3 contains 15 residues. Trimming cost V 1 base and J 1 base; bases outside gene matches: 3. The germline V gene has CDR1 KGHSH and CDR2 LQKENI. The CDR3: CASSPRQGENTEAFF. The CDR3 bases are TGTGCCAGCTCACCACGACAGGGCGAGAACACTGAAGCTTTCTTT.

V and J are TRBV5-6 and TRBJ1-5; tentative D call: TRBD1 (5 bases). This CDR3 spans 15 amino acids. V was trimmed by 0 bases and J by 5 bases, leaving 12 bases between them. Germline CDR1 is SGHDT and CDR2 is YYEEEE. The CDR3 is CASSLGQGGYQPQHF. CDR3 in DNA: TGTGCCAGCAGCTTGGGCCAGGGTGGGTATCAGCCCCAGCATTTT.

V is TRBV4-1 and J is TRBJ1-3, with D hard to call. The V gene lost 0 bases and the J gene lost 3 bases, with 6 bases spanning the gap. The CDR3 consists of 14 residues. CDR1 is MGHRA, CDR2 YSYEKL, per germline. CDR3: CASSQEGRGNTIYF. CDR3 DNA sequence: TGCGCCAGCAGCCAAGAGGGCCGTGGAAACACCATATATTTT.

This chain links TRBV21-1 with TRBJ2-6; TRBD1 is the table's D call and was not checked against the DNA. TRBV21-1 constitutes a pseudogene. The CDR3 has 18 amino acids. CDR3 bases: TGTGCCAGCAGCAAAGGGGCAGGGGCCTTCTCTGGGGCCAACGTCCTGACTTTC. It encodes CASSKGAGAFSGANVLTF.

This rearrangement joins TRBV7-3 to TRBJ2-5, with D hard to call. This CDR3 has 13 residues. Germline CDR1 reads SGHTA; CDR2 reads FQGTGA. V was pared by 1 base and J by 4 bases, with 7 bases between. This chain's CDR3 is CASSLSWAETQYF. The CDR3 DNA is TGTGCCAGCAGCTTAAGTTGGGCAGAGACCCAGTACTTC.

The gene calls are TRBV2 and TRBJ1-1; no firm D call. V lost 1 base and J 2 bases, leaving 8 bases between the germline ends. Germline V gene lookup returns CDR1 SNHLY and CDR2 FYNNEI. The CDR3 contains 14 residues. DNA of the CDR3: TGTGCCAGCAGTGAAGAACAACTAAACACTGAAGCTTTCTTT. The encoded protein is CASSEEQLNTEAFF.